One TCR beta chain is described in this entry. The antigen is undetermined. The table came from immunoSEQ multiplex PCR; TCRdb's copy has only in-frame clones and leaves some out. The sample holds approximately 980,000 clones, approximately 80% seen once. This entry is derived from a study of shared clonotypes between healthy human individuals. Study findings and constraints: For naive CD4 cells, approximately 5% of clonotypes were shared across a few donors. Investigators collected only blood, and repertoires in tissues likely differ.

CDR3 size: 16 residues. Germline V gene data show CDR1 as MNHNS and CDR2 as SASEGT. V was trimmed by 0 bases and J by 9 bases, leaving 20 bases between them. The J gene is TRBJ2-5, the V gene TRBV6-1, with D perhaps matching TRBD2 (6 bases). The sequence was obtained from a man between 18 and 35 years old in good health. The sequenced sample was memory CD4+ T cells sorted from blood. Subset: CD45RA-negative fraction. For the CDR3, the DNA is TGTGCCAGCAGTGAAGCGGAGGGCTTCGTGAGGGTGTCCCAGTACTTC. Protein: CASSEAEGFVRVSQYF.